Listed here are 28 T cell receptor beta chains from one sample, sequenced in a study of glioma-infiltrating T cells after dendritic cell vaccination. Some clones are missing from TCRdb's copy, which holds only in-frame ones; the method was immunoSEQ multiplex PCR. In the table there are more than 75,000 clones, roughly 87% of which are singletons. This sample's time point: after dendritic cell vaccination, including at tumor progression/relapse. The sample in question was blood, obtained after dendritic cell vaccination. Source of these receptors: a human donor with glioblastoma.

This clone has more than one count but fewer than ten. V is TRBV5-6 and J is TRBJ2-7; the D gene is possibly TRBD2 (6 bases). CDR3 length: 15 amino acids. In germline, CDR1 is SGHDT, CDR2 YYEEEE. Trimming took off 4 bases at V and 2 bases at J, with 16 bases between the two ends. The CDR3 coding sequence is TGTGCCAGCAGCCAGTCACTAGCCATGGCCTACGAGCAGTACTTC. Residues: CASSQSLAMAYEQYF.

The CDR3 DNA sequence: TGCGCCAGCAGCACCCGGGGAGGGAACACTGAAGCTTTCTTT. Protein sequence: CASSTRGGNTEAFF. The V and J genes are TRBV5-1 and TRBJ1-1; no firm D call. The CDR3 is 14 residues long. CDR1 and CDR2 from the germline V gene are SGHRS and YFSETQ. Trimming shortened V by 4 bases and J by 1 base, and 11 bases separated the two germline ends. Using reference TRBV5-1 and TRBJ1-1 for the parts outside the CDR3, the full variable domain is KAGVTQTPRYLIKTRGQQVTLSCSPISGHRSVSWYQQTPGQGLQFLFEYFSETQRNKGNFPGRFSGRQFSNSRSEMNVSTLELGDSALYLCASSTRGGNTEAFFGQGTRLTVV.

This clone is a singleton in its sample. This chain joins TRBV12-5 and TRBJ1-1, with D possibly being TRBD1 (6 bases). Between the trimmed V and J ends, which lost 5 bases and 0 bases, there was a span of 10 bases. This CDR3 spans 14 amino acids. The germline CDR1 and CDR2 sequences are LGHNT and FRNRAP. CDR3 in amino acids: CASGNRDMNTEAFF. The CDR3 bases are TGTGCTAGTGGTAACCGGGACATGAACACTGAAGCTTTCTTT.

The chain employs TRBV25-1 and TRBJ2-7; TRBD1 is a possible D gene (6 bases). This CDR3 spans 12 amino acids. CDR1 and CDR2 (germline): MGHDK, SYGVNS. Deletions cut 7 bases from V and 2 bases from J, with 9 bases between. The DNA of the CDR3 is TGTGCCAGCACGGACAGAGCCTACGAGCAGTACTTC. Residues: CASTDRAYEQYF.

To note about this clone: Relative to the germline gene, one junction end is altered; a read error may explain this. The chain joins TRBV5-1 to TRBJ2-7, with D perhaps matching TRBD1 (5 bases). CDR3 size: 15 residues. CDR1 and CDR2 from the germline V gene are SGHRS and YFSETQ. The CDR3 bases are TGCGCCAGCAGGTTGGTAGGGGATTACTCCTACGAGCAGTACTTC. Amino acids: CASRLVGDYSYEQYF.

This clone has more than one count but fewer than ten. J is TRBJ1-2 and V is TRBV7-2, with 8 bases fitting TRBD1. With V trimmed by 7 bases and J by 5 bases, 9 bases remained unmatched. Germline V CDR1 and CDR2: SGHTA, FQGNSA. There are 14 residues in the CDR3. The chain's CDR3 is CASTQAGGGYGYTF. The CDR3 nucleotides read TGTGCCAGCACCCAGGCAGGGGGCGGTTATGGCTACACCTTC.

The chain joins TRBV4-1 to TRBJ1-6, with D unresolved. CDR3 length equals 15 residues. Germline V gene sequence: CDR1 MGHRA, CDR2 YSYEKL. Trimming pared 1 base from V and 4 bases from J, leaving 8 bases between. The chain's CDR3 is CASSQVGDYNSPLHF. In DNA form, the CDR3 reads TGCGCCAGCAGCCAAGTCGGTGATTATAATTCACCCCTCCACTTT.

V is TRBV5-1 and J is TRBJ2-2; 7 bases map to TRBD1. Per the germline V gene, CDR1 is SGHRS and CDR2 is YFSETQ. V lost 2 bases and J lost 5; bases outside the gene matches: 3. This CDR3 contains 14 residues. CDR3 sequence reads: CASSFGQATGELFF. The CDR3 coding sequence is TGCGCCAGCAGCTTCGGACAGGCAACCGGGGAGCTGTTTTTT.

The count of this clone is one. The chain couples TRBV2 to TRBJ1-1; a weak D match, TRBD1 (5 bases). V lost 1 base and J 3 bases, leaving 9 bases between the germline ends. The V gene's germline CDR1 is SNHLY and CDR2 FYNNEI. This CDR3 has 14 amino acids. CDR3 region: CASSEGGLYTEAFF. The CDR3 region has the DNA TGTGCCAGCAGTGAAGGGGGCCTGTACACTGAAGCTTTCTTT.

V and J are TRBV7-2 and TRBJ2-5; 7 bases align to TRBD2. The CDR3 is 16 residues long. V was clipped by 1 base and J by 0 bases; unmatched bases: 5. Germline CDR1 SGHTA, CDR2 FQGNSA. CDR3 region: CASSLEQRGYQETQYF. CDR3 DNA sequence: TGTGCCAGCAGCTTAGAGCAGCGGGGTTACCAAGAGACCCAGTACTTC.

This clone was seen a handful of times. The chain joins TRBV19 to TRBJ2-5, with 7 bases lining up with TRBD1. The CDR3 contains 15 residues. Germline values: CDR1 LNHDA, CDR2 SQIVND (reference sequence). The V segment lost 4 bases and the J segment 1 base; nucleotides outside the gene matches: 6. The CDR3 coding sequence is TGTGCCAGTAGTACGGGGACAGCGTTCCAAGAGACCCAGTACTTC. This codes for CASSTGTAFQETQYF.

The chain carries TRBV30 and TRBJ1-2; D is unclear. Germline V lookup: CDR1 GTSNPN, CDR2 SVGIG (reference sequence). The CDR3 consists of 12 residues. The ends were cut back, 1 base at V and 7 bases at J, with 10 bases in the middle. CDR3 amino acids: CAWSAGSVGYTF. CDR3 DNA sequence: TGTGCCTGGAGTGCGGGGAGTGTTGGCTACACCTTC.

The rearrangement joins TRBV7-2 to TRBJ1-1, with a possible D match to TRBD1 (5 bases). There are 13 residues in the CDR3. Trimming took off 4 bases at V and 5 bases at J, with 11 bases between the two ends. Germline assignment: CDR1 SGHTA and CDR2 FQGNSA. DNA for the CDR3: TGTGCCAGCAGCTACGACAGTTCTACTGAAGCTTTCTTT. It is translated as CASSYDSSTEAFF.

The gene calls are TRBV9 and TRBJ1-2; TRBD1 might be the D (5 bases). Looked up from germline, CDR1 is SGDLS and CDR2 is YYNGEE. CDR3 length equals 11 residues. With 4 bases removed from V and 10 bases from J, the gap between germline ends came to 11 bases. The CDR3 region is CASSLDTAYTF. CDR3 coding DNA: TGTGCCAGCAGCCTGGACACAGCCTACACCTTC. Together with reference TRBV9 and TRBJ1-2, the CDR3 gives the full variable domain: DSGVTQTPKHLITATGQRVTLRCSPRSGDLSVYWYQQSLDQGLQFLIQYYNGEERAKGNILERFSAQQFPDLHSELNLSSLELGDSALYFCASSLDTAYTFGSGTRLTVV.

The CDR3 DNA is TGTGCCAGCAGCCATGGAGGGACAGGGAAAACCGAGCAGTACTTC. Amino acids: CASSHGGTGKTEQYF. The chain couples TRBV14 to TRBJ2-7, with TRBD1 matching over 9 bases. The CDR3 has 15 amino acids. The V segment lost 3 bases and the J segment 6 bases; nucleotides outside the gene matches: 9. CDR1 SGHDN and CDR2 FVKESK come from the germline V gene.

The chain links TRBV6-5 to TRBJ1-2, with D perhaps matching TRBD1 (6 bases). The CDR3 extends over 15 amino acids. The germline V and J ends were trimmed by 0 bases and 0 bases, with 8 bases remaining between them. Germline assignment: CDR1 MNHEY and CDR2 SVGAGI. CDR3 sequence reads: CASSYSTGSNYGYTF. In nucleotides, the CDR3 is TGTGCCAGCAGTTACTCCACAGGGTCTAACTATGGCTACACCTTC.

This chain connects TRBV7-9 to TRBJ1-2; TRBD1 matches at 11 bases. CDR1 and CDR2 (germline): SEHNR, FQNEAQ (reference sequence). The CDR3 extends over 14 amino acids. The V and J ends lost 7 bases and 8 bases, in that order; junction bases with no gene match: 9. CDR3 sequence: CASTDGQGARGYTF. In nucleotides, the CDR3 is TGTGCCAGCACCGATGGACAGGGGGCGAGGGGCTACACCTTC. Based on the CDR3 plus reference TRBV7-9 and TRBJ1-2, the full variable domain is DTGVSQNPRHKITKRGQNVTFRCDPISEHNRLYWYRQTLGQGPEFLTYFQNEAQLEKSRLLSDRFSAERPKGSFSTLEIQRTEQGDSAMYLCASTDGQGARGYTFGSGTRLTVV.

V and J are TRBV12-5 and TRBJ1-1, with 8 bases lining up with TRBD1. There are 17 residues in the CDR3. V lost 1 base to trimming and J lost 2 bases; unmatched junction nucleotides: 9. The germline V gene encodes CDR1 LGHNT and CDR2 FRNRAP. The CDR3: CASGLERTGHNNTEAFF. The CDR3 nucleotides are TGTGCTAGTGGTTTGGAACGGACAGGGCACAATAACACTGAAGCTTTCTTT.

The V gene is TRBV10-3, the J gene TRBJ2-1; 7 nucleotides line up with TRBD2. This CDR3 region has 13 residues. CDR1 ENHRY and CDR2 SYGVKD come from the germline V gene. V gave up 9 bases and J gave up 4 bases; unmatched junction bases: 6. Written as DNA, the CDR3 is TGTGCCATTCTAGCGGCAGAGTACAATGAGCAGTTCTTC. Its protein is CAILAAEYNEQFF.

The genes are TRBV7-2 and TRBJ1-2, with no clear D. Trimming removed 1 base from V and 6 bases from J, with 9 bases in between. The V gene's germline CDR1 is SGHTA and CDR2 FQGNSA. CDR3 size: 13 residues. CDR3 bases: TGTGCCAGCAGCTTAGGGCCAGTTGATGGCTACACCTTC. Its translation: CASSLGPVDGYTF.

The chain uses TRBV21-1 and TRBJ2-5; TRBD2 is the table's D call, not checked against the DNA. TRBV21-1 is classified as a pseudogene. CDR3 size: 13 residues. In DNA form, the CDR3 reads TGTGCCCGCGAGCGAGGAAGGTCAGAGACCCAGTACTTC. Its protein is CARERGRSETQYF.

This clone turned up a few times. The chain is built from TRBV7-9 and TRBJ1-2; the D gene is possibly TRBD1 (5 bases). The CDR3 sequence is 14 residues long. Trimming took 4 bases from V and 4 from J, leaving 13 bases between them. The germline CDR1 and CDR2 sequences are SEHNR and FQNEAQ (reference sequence). The CDR3 loop is CASSSRGDGYGYTF. Written as DNA, the CDR3 is TGTGCCAGCAGCTCGCGGGGGGACGGCTATGGCTACACCTTC.

This clone was seen more than once but under ten times. The chain employs TRBV2 and TRBJ1-1; D remains ambiguous. The CDR3 runs 13 residues. Germline V gene data show CDR1 as SNHLY and CDR2 as FYNNEI. The V end lost 7 bases, the J end lost 0 bases, and 9 bases lay between the germline ends. This CDR3 is CASNVQVNTEAFF. The CDR3 DNA is TGTGCCAGCAATGTGCAGGTGAACACTGAAGCTTTCTTT.

This chain uses TRBV4-2 with TRBJ2-7, with a weak D call TRBD2 (6 bases). V was shortened by 2 bases and J by 0 bases, with 14 bases between the two germline ends. Germline CDR1 is LGHNA and CDR2 is YNFKEQ. The CDR3 is 16 amino acids. In DNA form, the CDR3 reads TGTGCCAGCAGCCAAAGCGGGCCAGGAAGCTCCTACGAGCAGTACTTC. Protein: CASSQSGPGSSYEQYF.

This rearrangement joins TRBV7-3 to TRBJ2-5; D is perhaps TRBD1 (5 bases). Between the trimmed V and J ends, which lost 5 bases and 4 bases, there was a span of 17 bases. Germline V gene lookup returns CDR1 SGHTA and CDR2 FQGTGA. CDR3 size: 15 residues. CDR3 DNA sequence: TGTGCCAGCAGCCCCCTGGGCAGGGCTACAGAGACCCAGTACTTC. It yields the protein CASSPLGRATETQYF.

This sequence joins TRBV19 and TRBJ1-1; D unresolved. The CDR3 loop spans 13 amino acids. CDR1 and CDR2 (germline): LNHDA, SQIVND (reference sequence). The ends were cut back, 5 bases at V and 4 bases at J, with 11 bases in the middle. CDR3 residues: CASSPSTGTEAFF. CDR3 bases: TGTGCCAGTAGTCCAAGTACGGGCACTGAAGCTTTCTTT.

This clone came up once. The chain employs TRBV5-1 and TRBJ1-1; 10 bases are a match to TRBD1. CDR3 length: 15 residues. Germline V gene lookup returns CDR1 SGHRS and CDR2 YFSETQ. V dropped 1 base and J dropped 4; count of bases not matched to a gene: 4. CDR3 nucleotides: TGCGCCAGCAGCTTGTCGGGACAGGGGTCCACTGAAGCTTTCTTT. This sequence encodes CASSLSGQGSTEAFF.

The chain links TRBV7-2 to TRBJ2-6; 9 nucleotides align to TRBD2. This CDR3 contains 18 residues. The germline V gene encodes CDR1 SGHTA and CDR2 FQGNSA. V gave up 6 bases and J gave up 0 bases; unmatched junction bases: 9. This CDR3 is CASSGGVRGGSGANVLTF. DNA for the CDR3: TGTGCCAGCAGTGGAGGAGTGCGGGGGGGCTCTGGGGCCAACGTCCTGACTTTC.